These T cell receptor beta chains were read from a single sample in a study of blood T cells in healthy people across ages. TCRdb re-called the 5' RACE reads with MiXCR, one entry per CDR3 protein. The sample contains more than 500,000 distinct CDR3 sequences, about 25% of which appear only once. Separately, the same data were catalogued under a study of T cells of mothers and their children.

The sequenced material came from blood. The receptor source for this set is a boy younger than 10 in good health. CDR3s include the opening cysteine and the closing phenylalanine or tryptophan. The D gene is left open where the match is weak. Expanded clones get a size class; other rows say once, few or many, or leave the size out.

v_call	d_call	j_call	cdr3_length	clone_size	cdr3_aa	cdr3_nt
TRBV6-2/TRBV6-3	TRBD2	TRBJ2-3	20	once	CASSYSIRRTSGYSLDTQYF	TGTGCCAGCAGTTACTCGATTCGCCGGACTAGCGGATATTCCCTTGATACGCAGTATTTT
TRBV4-3	-	TRBJ1-1	16	-	CASSQDPRQGGTEAFF	TGCGCCAGCAGCCAAGATCCCCGGCAGGGCGGGACTGAAGCTTTCTTT
TRBV7-2	TRBD2	TRBJ2-3	14	few	CASSLGTSPDTQYF	TGTGCCAGCAGCTTAGGGACTAGTCCCGATACGCAGTATTTT
TRBV28	-	TRBJ1-6	13	few	CASSFLVYSPLHF	TGTGCCAGCAGTTTTTTGGTGTATTCACCCCTCCACTTT
TRBV6-2/TRBV6-3	-	TRBJ2-6	16	once	CASSLGRVSGANVLTF	TGTGCCAGCAGTTTAGGACGGGTCTCTGGGGCCAACGTCCTGACTTTC
TRBV2	-	TRBJ2-7	14	-	CASSEARQAYEQYF	TGTGCCAGCAGTGAAGCTAGGCAGGCCTACGAGCAGTACTTC
TRBV4-3	-	TRBJ2-3	15	-	CASSQARSGPDTQYF	TGCGCCAGCAGCCAAGCTAGATCTGGTCCAGATACGCAGTATTTT
TRBV27	-	TRBJ1-4	13	-	CASSFGGGEKLFF	TGTGCCAGCAGTTTCGGGGGAGGTGAAAAACTGTTTTTT
TRBV7-9	-	TRBJ2-7	15	many	CASSQGHTSSYEQYF	TGTGCCAGCAGCCAAGGACATACGAGCTCCTACGAGCAGTACTTC
TRBV12-3/TRBV12-4	-	TRBJ2-5	13	-	CASSLTGLETQYF	TGTGCCAGCAGTTTAACAGGGTTGGAGACCCAGTACTTC
TRBV20-1	TRBD2	TRBJ2-7	14	-	CSAGGGGAGYEQYF	TGCAGTGCTGGGGGTGGAGGAGCGGGGTACGAGCAGTACTTC
TRBV27	TRBD1	TRBJ1-2	14	-	CASRRPGQTYGYTF	TGTGCCAGCAGGAGACCGGGACAGACCTATGGCTACACCTTC
TRBV6-2/TRBV6-3	-	TRBJ2-3	13	-	CASSGTLKGTQYF	TGTGCCAGCAGCGGGACGCTAAAGGGTACGCAGTATTTT
TRBV14	-	TRBJ2-1	17	few	CASSPKGMRVTYNEQFF	TGTGCCAGCAGCCCCAAAGGGATGCGGGTAACCTACAATGAGCAGTTCTTC
TRBV11-3	-	TRBJ1-1	13	-	CASSFEGHTEAFF	TGTGCCAGCAGCTTTGAGGGACACACCGAAGCTTTCTTT
TRBV7-9	TRBD1	TRBJ2-7	12	-	CASSHPNRGQYF	TGTGCCAGCAGCCACCCTAACAGGGGGCAGTACTTC
TRBV10-3	TRBD1	TRBJ2-5	13	-	CAIPGGTGKTQYF	TGTGCCATCCCAGGCGGGACAGGAAAGACCCAGTACTTC
TRBV12-3/TRBV12-4	-	TRBJ2-7	14	-	CASSFIDVSNEQHF	TGTGCCAGCAGTTTTATAGACGTATCAAACGAGCAGCACTTC
TRBV7-2	TRBD2	TRBJ2-1	17	few	CASSPRIHGLAGDEQFF	TGTGCCAGCAGCCCAAGAATACATGGACTAGCTGGGGATGAGCAGTTCTTC
TRBV7-9	-	TRBJ2-7	13	few	CASEGGFSYEQYF	TGTGCCAGCGAAGGAGGGTTCTCCTACGAGCAGTACTTC
TRBV3-1	-	TRBJ1-2	13	many	CASSQVPMGGRTF	TGTGCCAGCAGCCAAGTCCCCATGGGGGGACGGACCTTC
TRBV3-1	-	TRBJ1-5	14	few	CASSSLGRNQPQHF	TGTGCCAGCAGCTCGTTGGGGCGCAATCAGCCCCAGCATTTT
TRBV5-1	-	TRBJ1-2	16	few	CASSLEVGIANYGYTF	TGCGCCAGCAGCTTGGAAGTAGGGATAGCTAACTATGGCTACACCTTC
TRBV5-1	TRBD2	TRBJ2-1	15	-	CASSPTSGRARRQFF	TGCGCCAGCAGCCCGACTAGCGGGAGGGCCAGAAGGCAGTTCTTC
TRBV6-1	TRBD2	TRBJ2-3	15	many	CASGIGLAGTDTQYF	TGTGCCAGCGGAATTGGACTAGCGGGGACAGATACGCAGTATTTT
TRBV29-1	TRBD2	TRBJ2-3	13	few	CSLKGLATDTQYF	TGCTCCTTGAAGGGACTAGCCACAGATACGCAGTATTTT
TRBV6-5	TRBD2	TRBJ2-3	15	-	CASSERGDYTDTQYF	TGTGCCAGCAGCGAGCGGGGGGATTACACAGATACGCAGTATTTT
TRBV5-1	-	TRBJ2-1	17	-	CASSLDYSRASYNEQFF	TGCGCCAGCAGCTTGGATTATAGCCGGGCCTCCTACAATGAGCAGTTCTTC
TRBV11-2	-	TRBJ1-4	15	-	CASRLPGRKNEKLFF	TGTGCCAGCAGACTACCGGGACGGAAGAATGAAAAACTGTTTTTT
TRBV20-1	-	TRBJ1-4	13	few	CSALRDNNEKLFF	TGCAGTGCACTCCGGGACAATAATGAAAAACTGTTTTTT
TRBV5-1	-	TRBJ2-3	11	-	CASGPADTQYF	TGCGCCAGTGGGCCAGCAGATACGCAGTATTTT
TRBV6-5	-	TRBJ1-4	14	few	CASSFGHYSEKLFF	TGTGCCAGCAGCTTCGGACATTATAGTGAAAAACTGTTTTTT
TRBV7-9	TRBD2	TRBJ2-5	16	-	CASTPGRDYGPETQYF	TGTGCCAGCACCCCGGGTAGGGACTACGGCCCAGAGACCCAGTACTTC
TRBV7-9	TRBD1	TRBJ1-5	13	few	CALRTGDNQPQHF	TGTGCCCTACGGACAGGGGATAATCAGCCCCAGCATTTT
TRBV10-3	TRBD1	TRBJ2-7	15	-	CAISAPGQDRYEQYF	TGTGCCATCAGTGCCCCGGGACAGGATCGCTACGAGCAGTACTTC
TRBV29-1	-	TRBJ2-5	11	few	CSAQGGKTQYF	TGCAGCGCCCAGGGGGGGAAGACCCAGTACTTC
TRBV11-2	-	TRBJ1-5	13	few	CASSLDQSQPQHF	TGTGCCAGCAGCTTAGATCAGTCCCAGCCCCAGCATTTT
TRBV20-1	-	TRBJ2-7	14	-	CSANNIDSTYEQYF	TGCAGTGCTAATAACATTGACTCCACCTACGAGCAGTACTTC
TRBV14	TRBD2	TRBJ2-7	14	many	CASSPTSGGYEQYF	TGTGCCAGCAGCCCTACTAGCGGGGGCTACGAGCAGTACTTC
TRBV7-2	-	TRBJ2-2	14	few	CASSLRTESEELFF	TGTGCCAGCAGCCTAAGGACCGAGTCTGAGGAGCTGTTTTTT
TRBV6-6	-	TRBJ2-5	13	many	CASSSGPRETQYF	TGTGCCAGCAGCTCCGGACCCCGAGAGACCCAGTACTTC
TRBV7-9	-	TRBJ1-4	16	many	CASSSQGYGGREKLFF	TGTGCCAGCAGCTCCCAGGGTTACGGAGGGCGTGAAAAACTGTTTTTT
TRBV5-1	TRBD2	TRBJ2-3	16	few	CASSLVASGFTDTQYF	TGCGCCAGCAGCTTGGTGGCTAGCGGATTCACAGATACGCAGTATTTT
TRBV5-4	-	TRBJ2-3	12	-	CASSLGSFAQYF	TGTGCCAGCAGCTTGGGGTCCTTTGCCCAGTATTTT
TRBV29-1	TRBD2	TRBJ2-7	12	few	CSGGRLAGEQYF	TGCAGCGGCGGGCGACTAGCGGGCGAGCAGTACTTC
TRBV3-1	-	TRBJ1-3	14	few	CASSLGTLGNTIYF	TGTGCCAGCAGCCTCGGGACACTAGGAAACACCATATATTTT
TRBV11-2	-	TRBJ2-1	13	-	CASSLDMSNEQFF	TGTGCCAGCAGCTTAGATATGAGCAATGAGCAGTTCTTC
TRBV4-3	-	TRBJ2-6	17	once	CASSQDRGGLGANVLTF	TGCGCCAGCAGCCAAGATAGGGGGGGTTTGGGGGCCAACGTCCTGACTTTC
TRBV12-3/TRBV12-4	-	TRBJ2-5	14	-	CASSLRRGEETQYF	TGTGCCAGCAGTTTGAGGAGGGGGGAAGAGACCCAGTACTTC
TRBV4-2	TRBD2	TRBJ2-5	17	few	CASSQVLAGGKQETQYF	TGTGCCAGCAGCCAAGTTCTAGCGGGTGGAAAGCAAGAGACCCAGTACTTC
TRBV7-9	-	TRBJ2-5	15	few	CASSSPGGAGETQYF	TGTGCCAGCAGCTCACCTGGGGGGGCGGGAGAGACCCAGTACTTC
TRBV28	-	TRBJ1-1	14	few	CASSLGLYPTKAFF	TGTGCCAGCAGCCTCGGATTATACCCAACGAAAGCTTTCTTT
TRBV27	TRBD2	TRBJ2-3	14	few	CASSVSGRVDTQYF	TGTGCCAGCAGTGTTAGCGGGAGGGTTGATACGCAGTATTTT
TRBV25-1	-	TRBJ2-2	16	-	CASSESRKQDAGELFF	TGTGCCAGCAGTGAATCTCGGAAACAGGACGCCGGGGAGCTGTTTTTT
TRBV9	-	TRBJ1-5	15	-	CASSVGGGRNQPQHF	TGTGCCAGCAGCGTAGGAGGGGGACGCAATCAGCCCCAGCATTTT
TRBV6-5	-	TRBJ1-1	15	-	CASSYSMSGVTEAFF	TGTGCCAGCAGTTACTCGATGAGTGGGGTCACTGAAGCTTTCTTT
TRBV7-2	TRBD2	TRBJ2-4	19	-	CASSLVPYAGGQGVNIQYF	TGTGCCAGCAGCTTAGTCCCTTACGCGGGAGGCCAGGGAGTAAACATTCAGTACTTC
TRBV20-1	-	TRBJ2-7	12	-	CSASGTYNEQYF	TGCAGTGCTAGCGGGACCTACAACGAGCAGTACTTC
TRBV6-2/TRBV6-3	TRBD2	TRBJ2-1	14	-	CASNREGQWDEQFF	TGTGCCAGCAATCGGGAGGGCCAGTGGGATGAGCAGTTCTTC
TRBV30	-	TRBJ1-5	15	few	CAWSVQAGSNQPQHF	TGTGCCTGGAGTGTACAGGCCGGTAGCAATCAGCCCCAGCATTTT